This TCR beta chain was recovered during a study of OX40 agonist ivuxolimab in advanced cancers. The wider study: In this cohort, patients received ivuxolimab, an agonistic anti-OX40 (CD134) antibody. Three patients had partial responses: one hepatocellular carcinoma, two cutaneous melanoma.

Clones were sequenced by immunoSEQ multiplex PCR, and TCRdb holds only the in-frame ones, with some missing. The table lists about 76,000 clones, 70% to 90% of them singletons. Study results and caveats: Among the lowest peripheral clonal expansion occurred in 0.1-3.0 mg/kg partial responders. CD4+ and CD8+ blood T cells expanded clonally by week 6 at 0.1 to 3.0 mg/kg.

A note on this clone: Its antigen remains unknown.

V lost 0 bases, J lost 4 bases, and 16 bases lay in between. Germline CDR1 LGHNA, CDR2 YSLEER. This CDR3 is 16 amino acids long. The sequence was collected from an adult with an advanced solid tumor such as melanoma, head and neck, liver or kidney cancer. The sequencing used CD4+ or CD8+ T cells sorted from blood, collected in a trial of the OX40 agonist ivuxolimab. The rearrangement uses TRBV4-3 and TRBJ2-7; D gene unclear. This CDR3 is CASSQDVLGPAYEQYF. The CDR3 coding sequence is TGCGCCAGCAGCCAAGATGTTCTGGGTCCGGCGTACGAGCAGTACTTC.